This T cell receptor beta chain was captured in a study of OX40 agonist ivuxolimab in advanced cancers. The CDR3 runs 15 residues. CDR1 is SGHTA, CDR2 FQGTGA, per germline. V was clipped by 0 bases and J by 2 bases, with 7 bases between them. In regard to this clone: What it recognizes is unknown.

The data were produced by immunoSEQ multiplex PCR, yet TCRdb's version contains in-frame clones alone and is incomplete. This sample has tens of thousands of clones; about 91% occur once, and the top ten carry 4% to 4.5%. Findings and caveats of the study: At doses 0.1 to 3.0 mg/kg, CD4+ and CD8+ clones expanded.

The receptor comes from an adult with an advanced solid tumor such as melanoma, head and neck, liver or kidney cancer. The material was CD4+ or CD8+ T cells sorted from blood, obtained in a trial of the OX40 agonist ivuxolimab. The V gene is TRBV7-3, the J gene TRBJ2-2, with D hard to call. The CDR3 nucleotides are TGTGCCAGCAGCTTAACAGCGACCAACACCGGGGAGCTGTTTTTT. Translation: CASSLTATNTGELFF.